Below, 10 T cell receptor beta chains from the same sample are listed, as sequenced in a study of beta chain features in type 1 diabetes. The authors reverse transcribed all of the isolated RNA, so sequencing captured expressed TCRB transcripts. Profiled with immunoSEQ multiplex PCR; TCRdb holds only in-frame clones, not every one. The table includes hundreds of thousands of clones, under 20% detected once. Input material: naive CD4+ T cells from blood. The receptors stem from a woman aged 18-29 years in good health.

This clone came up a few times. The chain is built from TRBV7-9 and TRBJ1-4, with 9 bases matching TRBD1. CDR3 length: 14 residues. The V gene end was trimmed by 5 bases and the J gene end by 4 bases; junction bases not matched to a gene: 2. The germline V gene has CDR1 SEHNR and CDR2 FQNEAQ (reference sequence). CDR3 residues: CASSRTGVNEKLFF. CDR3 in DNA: TGTGCCAGCAGCCGGACAGGGGTTAATGAAAAACTGTTTTTT.

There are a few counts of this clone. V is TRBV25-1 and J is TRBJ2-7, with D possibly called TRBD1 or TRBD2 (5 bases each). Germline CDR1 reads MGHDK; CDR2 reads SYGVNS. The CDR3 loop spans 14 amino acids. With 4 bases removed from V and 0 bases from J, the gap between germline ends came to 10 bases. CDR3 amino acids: CASSASGTSYEQYF. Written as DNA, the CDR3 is TGTGCCAGCAGTGCCTCCGGGACCTCCTACGAGCAGTACTTC.

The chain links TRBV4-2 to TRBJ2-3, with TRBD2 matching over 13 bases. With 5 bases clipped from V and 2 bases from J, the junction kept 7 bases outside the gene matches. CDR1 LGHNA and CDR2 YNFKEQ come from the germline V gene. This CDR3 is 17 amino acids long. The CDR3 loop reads CASSTGLAGVLTDTQYF. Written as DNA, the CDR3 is TGTGCCAGCAGCACTGGACTAGCGGGAGTCCTCACAGATACGCAGTATTTT.

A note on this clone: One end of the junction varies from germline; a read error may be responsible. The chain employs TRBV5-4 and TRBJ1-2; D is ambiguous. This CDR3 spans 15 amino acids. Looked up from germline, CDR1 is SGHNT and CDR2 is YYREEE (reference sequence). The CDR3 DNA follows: TGCGCCAGCAGCCAAACGAACGGCTACAGCTATGGCTACACCTTC. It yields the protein CASSQTNGYSYGYTF.

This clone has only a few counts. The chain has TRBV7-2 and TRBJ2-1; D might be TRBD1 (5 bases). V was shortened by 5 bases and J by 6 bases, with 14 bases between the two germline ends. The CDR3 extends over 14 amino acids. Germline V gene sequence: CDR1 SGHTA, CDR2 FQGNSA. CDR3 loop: CASSLPLRGNEQFF. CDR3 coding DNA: TGTGCCAGCAGCCTTCCCCTTAGGGGCAATGAGCAGTTCTTC.

In DNA form, the CDR3 reads TGTGCCAGCAGTGGGAGTGAGACCCAGTACTTC. It codes for CASSGSETQYF. The V and J genes are TRBV6-1 and TRBJ2-5; no firm D call. The CDR3 is made up of 11 amino acids. Germline V gene lookup returns CDR1 MNHNS and CDR2 SASEGT. V was cut by 4 bases and J by 5 bases, with 5 bases left in between.

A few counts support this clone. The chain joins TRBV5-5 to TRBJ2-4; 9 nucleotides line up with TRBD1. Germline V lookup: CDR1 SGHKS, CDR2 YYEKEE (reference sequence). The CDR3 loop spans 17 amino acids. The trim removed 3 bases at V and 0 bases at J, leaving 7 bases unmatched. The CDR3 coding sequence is TGTGCCAGCAGCTACGGACAGGGGCGATTAGCCAAAAACATTCAGTACTTC. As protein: CASSYGQGRLAKNIQYF.

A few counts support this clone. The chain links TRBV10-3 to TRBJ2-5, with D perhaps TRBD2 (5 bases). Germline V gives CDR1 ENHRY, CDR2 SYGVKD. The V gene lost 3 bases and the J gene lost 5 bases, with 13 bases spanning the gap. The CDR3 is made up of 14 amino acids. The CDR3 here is CAISDQLGWETQYF. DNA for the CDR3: TGTGCCATCAGTGATCAACTAGGGTGGGAGACCCAGTACTTC.

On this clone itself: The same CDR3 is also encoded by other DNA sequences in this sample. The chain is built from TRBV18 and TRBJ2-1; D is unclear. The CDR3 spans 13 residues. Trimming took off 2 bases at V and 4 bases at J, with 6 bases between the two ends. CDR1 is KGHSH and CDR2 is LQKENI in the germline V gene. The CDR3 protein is CASSPARYNEQFF. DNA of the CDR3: TGTGCCAGCTCACCAGCGCGGTACAATGAGCAGTTCTTC.

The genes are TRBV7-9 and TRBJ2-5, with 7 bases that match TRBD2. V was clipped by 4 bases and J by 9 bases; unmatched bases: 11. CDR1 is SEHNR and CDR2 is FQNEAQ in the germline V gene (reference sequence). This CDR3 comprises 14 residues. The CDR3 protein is CASSSPSRGEAQYF. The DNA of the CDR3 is TGTGCCAGCAGCTCCCCTTCCCGGGGGGAGGCCCAGTACTTC.